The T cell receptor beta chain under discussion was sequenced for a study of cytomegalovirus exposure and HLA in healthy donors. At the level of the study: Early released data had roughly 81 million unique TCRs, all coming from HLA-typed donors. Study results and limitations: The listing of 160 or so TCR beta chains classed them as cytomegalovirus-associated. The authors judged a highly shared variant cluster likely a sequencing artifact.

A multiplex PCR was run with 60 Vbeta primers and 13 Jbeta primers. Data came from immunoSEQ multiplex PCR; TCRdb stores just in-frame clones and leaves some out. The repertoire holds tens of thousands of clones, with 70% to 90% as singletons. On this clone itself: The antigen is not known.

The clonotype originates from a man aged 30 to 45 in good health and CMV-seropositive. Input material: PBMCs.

CDR3 amino acids: CAWGQGAGWEQYF. As DNA, the CDR3 is TGTGCCTGGGGGCAGGGGGCGGGCTGGGAGCAGTACTTC. This chain links TRBV30 with TRBJ2-7; 8 bases agree with TRBD1. With 5 bases clipped from V and 7 bases from J, the junction kept 10 bases outside the gene matches. The V gene's germline CDR1 is GTSNPN and CDR2 SVGIG (reference sequence). This CDR3 spans 13 amino acids. Looking up the rest from reference TRBV30 and TRBJ2-7 gives the full variable domain: SQTIHQWPATLVQPVGSPLSLECTVEGTSNPNLYWYRQAAGRGLQLLFYSVGIGQISSEVPQNLSASRPQDRQFILSSKKLLLSDSGFYLCAWGQGAGWEQYFGPGTRLTVT.